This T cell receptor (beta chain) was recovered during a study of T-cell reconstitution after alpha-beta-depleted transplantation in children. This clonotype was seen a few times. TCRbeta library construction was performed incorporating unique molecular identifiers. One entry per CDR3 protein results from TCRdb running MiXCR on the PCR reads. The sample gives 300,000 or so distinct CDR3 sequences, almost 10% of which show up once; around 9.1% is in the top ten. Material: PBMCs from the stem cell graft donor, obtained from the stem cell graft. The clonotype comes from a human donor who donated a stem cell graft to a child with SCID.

The CDR3 DNA reads TGTGCCAGCAGCTTAGGCACCGCTTCTAATTCACCCCTCCACTTT. This translates into CASSLGTASNSPLHF. The rearrangement uses TRBV7-9 and TRBJ1-6; D ambiguous. Trimming shortened V by 1 base and J by 6 bases, and 10 bases separated the two germline ends. Germline V CDR1 and CDR2: SEHNR, FQNEAQ (reference sequence). The CDR3 spans 15 residues.